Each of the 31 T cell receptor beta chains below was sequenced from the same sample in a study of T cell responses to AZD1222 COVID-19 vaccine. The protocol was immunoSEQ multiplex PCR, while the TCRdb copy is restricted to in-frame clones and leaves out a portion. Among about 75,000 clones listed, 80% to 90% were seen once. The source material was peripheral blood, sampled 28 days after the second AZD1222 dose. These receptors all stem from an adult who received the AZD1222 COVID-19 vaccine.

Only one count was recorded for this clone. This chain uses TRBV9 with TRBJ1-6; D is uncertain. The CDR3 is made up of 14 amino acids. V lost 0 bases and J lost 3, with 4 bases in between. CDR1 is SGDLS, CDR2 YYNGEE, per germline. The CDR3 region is CASSVDSYNSPLHF. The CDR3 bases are TGTGCCAGCAGCGTAGACAGCTATAATTCACCCCTCCACTTT.

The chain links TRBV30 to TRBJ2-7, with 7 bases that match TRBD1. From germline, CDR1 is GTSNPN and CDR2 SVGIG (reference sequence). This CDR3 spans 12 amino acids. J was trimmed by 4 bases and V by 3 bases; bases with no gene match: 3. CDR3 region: CAWRKGQYEQYF. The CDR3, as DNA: TGTGCCTGGAGAAAGGGACAGTACGAGCAGTACTTC.

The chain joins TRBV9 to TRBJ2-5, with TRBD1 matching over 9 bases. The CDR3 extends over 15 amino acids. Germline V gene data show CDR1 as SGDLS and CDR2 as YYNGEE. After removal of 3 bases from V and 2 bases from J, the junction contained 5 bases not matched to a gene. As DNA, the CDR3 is TGTGCCAGCAGCGGAGGGACAGGGTGGCAAGAGACCCAGTACTTC. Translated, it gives CASSGGTGWQETQYF.

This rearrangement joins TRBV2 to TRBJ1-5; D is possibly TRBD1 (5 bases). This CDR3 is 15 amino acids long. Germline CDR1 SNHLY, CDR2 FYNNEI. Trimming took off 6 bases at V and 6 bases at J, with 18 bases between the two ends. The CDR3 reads CASSPMGGEGQPQHF. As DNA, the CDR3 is TGTGCCAGCAGCCCAATGGGGGGGGAAGGTCAGCCCCAGCATTTT.

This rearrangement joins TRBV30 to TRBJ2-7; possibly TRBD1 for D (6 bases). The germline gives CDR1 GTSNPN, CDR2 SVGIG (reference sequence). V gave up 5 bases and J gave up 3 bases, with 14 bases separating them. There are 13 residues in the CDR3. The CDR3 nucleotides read TGTGCCTGGTCCCGGGACAACCGCTACGAGCAGTACTTC. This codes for CAWSRDNRYEQYF.

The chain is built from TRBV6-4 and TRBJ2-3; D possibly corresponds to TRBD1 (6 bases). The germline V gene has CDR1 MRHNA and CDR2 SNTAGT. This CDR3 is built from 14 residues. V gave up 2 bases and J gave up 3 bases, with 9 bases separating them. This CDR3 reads CASSDDRRTDTQYF. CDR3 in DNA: TGTGCCAGCAGTGACGACAGGAGGACAGATACGCAGTATTTT.

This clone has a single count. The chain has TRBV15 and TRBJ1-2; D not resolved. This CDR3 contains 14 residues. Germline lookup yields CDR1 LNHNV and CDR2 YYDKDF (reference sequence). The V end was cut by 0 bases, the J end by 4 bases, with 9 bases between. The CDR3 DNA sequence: TGTGCCACCAGCAGAGAGTACAGCTCCTATGGCTACACCTTC. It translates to CATSREYSSYGYTF.

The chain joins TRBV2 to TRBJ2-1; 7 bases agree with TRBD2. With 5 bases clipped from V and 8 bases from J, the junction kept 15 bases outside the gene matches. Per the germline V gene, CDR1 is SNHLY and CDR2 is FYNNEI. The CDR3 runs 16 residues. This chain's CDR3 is CASSPTGSQSGDEQFF. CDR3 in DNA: TGTGCCAGCAGTCCTACCGGGTCCCAAAGCGGGGATGAGCAGTTCTTC.

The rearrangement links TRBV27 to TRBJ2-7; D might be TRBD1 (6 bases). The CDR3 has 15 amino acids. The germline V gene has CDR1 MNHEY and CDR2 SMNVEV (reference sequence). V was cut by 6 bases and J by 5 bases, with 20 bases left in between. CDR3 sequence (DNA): TGTGCCAGCAGCCCTACGCCCAGGGCAGGGGACGAGCAGTACTTC. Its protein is CASSPTPRAGDEQYF.

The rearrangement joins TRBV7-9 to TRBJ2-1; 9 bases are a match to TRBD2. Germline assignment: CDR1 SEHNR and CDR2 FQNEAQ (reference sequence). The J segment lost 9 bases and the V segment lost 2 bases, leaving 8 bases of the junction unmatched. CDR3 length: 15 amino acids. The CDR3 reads CASSLMGLAVVEQFF. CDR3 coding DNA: TGTGCCAGCAGCTTAATGGGACTAGCCGTTGTTGAGCAGTTCTTC.

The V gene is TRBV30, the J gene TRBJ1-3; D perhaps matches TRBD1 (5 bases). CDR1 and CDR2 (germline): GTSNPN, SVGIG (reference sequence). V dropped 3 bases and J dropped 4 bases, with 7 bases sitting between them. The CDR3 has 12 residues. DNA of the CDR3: TGTGCCTGGAGGCAGGGAGGAAACACCATATATTTT. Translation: CAWRQGGNTIYF.

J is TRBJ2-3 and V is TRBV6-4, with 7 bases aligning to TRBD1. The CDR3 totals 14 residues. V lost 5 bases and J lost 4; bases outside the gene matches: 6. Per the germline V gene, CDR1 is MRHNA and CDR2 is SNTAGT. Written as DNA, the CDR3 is TGTGCCAGCAGTCCGGGACAGCAGTCAGATACGCAGTATTTT. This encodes CASSPGQQSDTQYF.

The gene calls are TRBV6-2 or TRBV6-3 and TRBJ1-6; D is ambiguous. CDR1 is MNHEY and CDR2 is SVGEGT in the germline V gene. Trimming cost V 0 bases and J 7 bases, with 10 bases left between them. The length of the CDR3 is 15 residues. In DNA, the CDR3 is TGTGCCAGCAGTTACTCTACAGATCCCAATTCACCCCTCCACTTT. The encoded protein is CASSYSTDPNSPLHF.

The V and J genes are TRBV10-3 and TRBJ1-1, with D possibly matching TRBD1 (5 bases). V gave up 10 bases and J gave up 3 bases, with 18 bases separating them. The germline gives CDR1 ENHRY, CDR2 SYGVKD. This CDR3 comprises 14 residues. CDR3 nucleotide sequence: TGTGCCACCGAGGCGGGGGGGGACGACACTGAAGCTTTCTTT. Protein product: CATEAGGDDTEAFF.

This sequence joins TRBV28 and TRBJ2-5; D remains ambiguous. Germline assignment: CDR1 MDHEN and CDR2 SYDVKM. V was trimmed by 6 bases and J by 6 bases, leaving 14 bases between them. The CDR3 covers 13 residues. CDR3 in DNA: TGTGCCAGCAGCACTGCCTTGGTGCAGACCCAGTACTTC. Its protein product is CASSTALVQTQYF.

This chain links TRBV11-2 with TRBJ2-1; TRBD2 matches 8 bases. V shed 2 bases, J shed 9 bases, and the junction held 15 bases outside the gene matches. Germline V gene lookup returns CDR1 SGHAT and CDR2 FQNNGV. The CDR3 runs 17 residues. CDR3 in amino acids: CASSLRGGWQGETEQFF. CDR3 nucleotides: TGTGCCAGCAGCTTACGCGGGGGGTGGCAGGGTGAGACTGAGCAGTTCTTC.

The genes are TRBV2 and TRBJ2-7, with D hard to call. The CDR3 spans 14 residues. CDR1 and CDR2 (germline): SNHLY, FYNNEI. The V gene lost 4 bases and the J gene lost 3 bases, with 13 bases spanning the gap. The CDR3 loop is CASSAPRHGYEQYF. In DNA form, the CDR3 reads TGTGCCAGCAGTGCACCCCGACACGGCTACGAGCAGTACTTC.

This CDR3 is CATSDRTAPSIEPQHF. The CDR3 DNA reads as TGTGCCACCAGTGATCGGACAGCCCCGTCAATCGAGCCCCAGCATTTT. The rearrangement joins TRBV24-1 to TRBJ1-5, with D possibly TRBD1 on 6 matching bases. V dropped 3 bases and J dropped 8 bases, with 19 bases sitting between them. CDR1 is KGHDR and CDR2 is SFDVKD in the germline V gene. CDR3 length equals 16 residues.

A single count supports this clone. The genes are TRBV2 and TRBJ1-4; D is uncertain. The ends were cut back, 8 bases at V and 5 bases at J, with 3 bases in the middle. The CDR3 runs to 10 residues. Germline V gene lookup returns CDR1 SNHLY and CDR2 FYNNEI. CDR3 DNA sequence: TGTGCCAGCCGAAATGAAAAACTGTTTTTT. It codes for CASRNEKLFF. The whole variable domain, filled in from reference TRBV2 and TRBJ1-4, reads EPEVTQTPSHQVTQMGQEVILRCVPISNHLYFYWYRQILGQKVEFLVSFYNNEISEKSEIFDDQFSVERPDGSNFTLKIRSTKLEDSAMYFCASRNEKLFFGSGTQLSVL.

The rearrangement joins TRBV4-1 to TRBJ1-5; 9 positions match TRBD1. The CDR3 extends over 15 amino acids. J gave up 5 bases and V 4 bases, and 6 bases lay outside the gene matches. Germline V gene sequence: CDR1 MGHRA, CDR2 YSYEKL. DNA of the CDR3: TGCGCCAGCAGCCGGACGACAGGGGGTGATCAGCCCCAGCATTTT. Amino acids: CASSRTTGGDQPQHF.

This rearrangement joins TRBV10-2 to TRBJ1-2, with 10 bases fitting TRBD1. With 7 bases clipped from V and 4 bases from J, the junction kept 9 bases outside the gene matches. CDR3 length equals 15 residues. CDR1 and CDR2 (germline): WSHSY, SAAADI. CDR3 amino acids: CASTATGGVIYGYTF. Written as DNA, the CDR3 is TGCGCCAGCACTGCGACAGGGGGCGTCATCTATGGCTACACCTTC.

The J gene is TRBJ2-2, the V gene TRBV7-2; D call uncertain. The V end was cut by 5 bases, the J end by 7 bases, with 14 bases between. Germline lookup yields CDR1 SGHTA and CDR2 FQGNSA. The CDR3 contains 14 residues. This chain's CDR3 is CASSLPRMHGELFF. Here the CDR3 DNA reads TGTGCCAGCAGCCTGCCGAGGATGCACGGGGAGCTGTTTTTT.

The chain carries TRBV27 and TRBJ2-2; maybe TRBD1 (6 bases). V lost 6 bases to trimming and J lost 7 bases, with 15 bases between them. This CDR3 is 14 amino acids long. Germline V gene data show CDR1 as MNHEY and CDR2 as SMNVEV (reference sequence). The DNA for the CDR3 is TGTGCCAGCAGCCAGAACAGGGTACTCGGGGAGCTGTTTTTT. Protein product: CASSQNRVLGELFF.

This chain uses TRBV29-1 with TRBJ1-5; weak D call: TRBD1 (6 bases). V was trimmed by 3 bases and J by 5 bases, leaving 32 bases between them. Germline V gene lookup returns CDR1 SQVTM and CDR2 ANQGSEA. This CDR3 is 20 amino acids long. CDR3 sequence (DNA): TGCAGCGTTGAGAAAGTGAAGGGGGTAACCAACATTCCCCCAGATCAGCCCCAGCATTTT. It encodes CSVEKVKGVTNIPPDQPQHF.

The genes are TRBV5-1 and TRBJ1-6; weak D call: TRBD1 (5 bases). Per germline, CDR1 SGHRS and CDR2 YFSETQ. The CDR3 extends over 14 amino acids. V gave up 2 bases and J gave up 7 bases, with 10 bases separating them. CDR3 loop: CASSFSTANSPLHF. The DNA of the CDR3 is TGCGCCAGCAGCTTTTCGACAGCAAATTCACCCCTCCACTTT.

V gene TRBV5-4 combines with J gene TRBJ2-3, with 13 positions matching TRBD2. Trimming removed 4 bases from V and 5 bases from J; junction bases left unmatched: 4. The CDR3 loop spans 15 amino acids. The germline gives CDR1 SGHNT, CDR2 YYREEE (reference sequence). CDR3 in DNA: TGTGCCAGCAGCCCACTAGCGGGGGGGCTAGATACGCAGTATTTT. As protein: CASSPLAGGLDTQYF.

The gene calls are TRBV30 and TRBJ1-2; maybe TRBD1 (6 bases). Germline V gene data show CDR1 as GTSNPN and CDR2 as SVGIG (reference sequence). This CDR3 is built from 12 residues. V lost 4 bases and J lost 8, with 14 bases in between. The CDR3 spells CAWNTGSDGYTF. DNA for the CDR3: TGTGCCTGGAACACAGGGAGCGACGGCTACACCTTC.

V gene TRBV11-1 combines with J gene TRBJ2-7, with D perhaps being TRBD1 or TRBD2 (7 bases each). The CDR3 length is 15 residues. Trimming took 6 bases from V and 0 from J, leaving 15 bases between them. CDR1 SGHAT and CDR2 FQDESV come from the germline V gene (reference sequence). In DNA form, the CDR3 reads TGTGCCAGCAGTCCCCAGGGGGAGGGCTCCTACGAGCAGTACTTC. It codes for CASSPQGEGSYEQYF.

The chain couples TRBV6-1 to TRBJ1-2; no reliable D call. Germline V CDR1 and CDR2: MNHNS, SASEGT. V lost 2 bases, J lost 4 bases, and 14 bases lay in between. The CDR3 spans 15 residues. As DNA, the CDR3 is TGTGCCAGCAGTGAATCGGGGAATACCCTCTATGGCTACACCTTC. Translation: CASSESGNTLYGYTF.

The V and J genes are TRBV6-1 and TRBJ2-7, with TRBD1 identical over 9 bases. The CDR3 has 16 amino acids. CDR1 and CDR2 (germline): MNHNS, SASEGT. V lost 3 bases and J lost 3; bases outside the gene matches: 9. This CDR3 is CASSDIGDRALYEQYF. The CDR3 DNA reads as TGTGCCAGCAGTGATATCGGGGACAGGGCTCTCTACGAGCAGTACTTC.

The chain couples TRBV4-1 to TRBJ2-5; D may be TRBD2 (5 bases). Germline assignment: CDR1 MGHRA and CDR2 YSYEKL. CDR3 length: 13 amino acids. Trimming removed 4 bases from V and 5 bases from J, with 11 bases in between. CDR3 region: CASSRVTGETQYF. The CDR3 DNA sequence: TGCGCCAGCAGCCGCGTTACGGGGGAGACCCAGTACTTC.